This T cell receptor (beta chain) was identified in a study of blood T cell repertoires in COVID-19. Across the study: The origin of the acute and convalescent COVID-19 samples was the United States, Italy and Spain.

In the original analysis: For nucleated cells, counts were estimated from reference gene primer amplification. Method: immunoSEQ multiplex PCR; TCRdb's copy keeps in-frame clones and lacks some. For V, J and clone size, that table is used; D and trimming come from the DNA. The sample holds around 140,000 clones, around 89% seen once. The V and J ends lost 4 bases and 5 bases, in that order; junction bases with no gene match: 8. Germline values: CDR1 SGHRS, CDR2 YFSETQ. The CDR3 runs 16 residues. The sample comprised peripheral blood. This receptor was taken from a man over 45 with active or convalescent COVID-19. V and J are TRBV5-1 and TRBJ2-2; 10 positions match TRBD1. In nucleotides, the CDR3 is TGCGCCAGCAGCGGCGGGACAGGGGTTGGGACCGGGGAGCTGTTTTTT. Translating gives CASSGGTGVGTGELFF.